Shown below are 17 T cell receptor beta chains from a single sample sequenced in a study of blood T cell repertoires in COVID-19. Sequenced by immunoSEQ multiplex PCR; TCRdb stores in-frame clones only, minus some. This table has hundreds of thousands of clones, more than 85% appearing once. The sequenced material came from PBMCs or T cells enriched from blood (not recorded which). These TCRs come from a woman aged 30 to 39 who had recovered from COVID-19.

The CDR3 DNA sequence: TGTGCCTGGAGAGACAGGGGCGGGCAGCCCCAGCATTTT. It yields the protein CAWRDRGGQPQHF. The genes are TRBV30 and TRBJ1-5, with TRBD1 matching over 8 bases. Germline loops: CDR1 GTSNPN, CDR2 SVGIG (reference sequence). Trimming took 3 bases from V and 7 from J; bases not matched to a gene: 5. CDR3 length equals 13 residues.

The genes are TRBV5-1 and TRBJ1-4; weak D call: TRBD1 (5 bases). In germline, CDR1 is SGHRS, CDR2 YFSETQ. This CDR3 is 14 amino acids long. Trimming cost V 3 bases and J 7 bases, with 13 bases left between them. CDR3 amino acids: CASSWGPGGEKLFF. In nucleotides, the CDR3 is TGCGCCAGCAGCTGGGGACCGGGGGGTGAAAAACTGTTTTTT.

This sequence joins TRBV6-9 and TRBJ2-7, with D possibly TRBD2 on 5 matching bases. V was pared by 5 bases and J by 3 bases, with 20 bases between. Germline assignment: CDR1 MNHGY and CDR2 SVAAGI. The CDR3 covers 16 residues. Here the CDR3 reads CASSPSGEGAHYEQYF. CDR3 coding DNA: TGTGCCAGCAGTCCCTCCGGGGAAGGCGCACACTACGAGCAGTACTTC.

V gene TRBV10-1 combines with J gene TRBJ1-1; TRBD1 is a possible D gene (6 bases). Germline V lookup: CDR1 WNHNN, CDR2 SYGVQD (reference sequence). This CDR3 spans 16 amino acids. V lost 6 bases, J lost 0 bases, and 17 bases lay in between. CDR3 DNA sequence: TGCGCCAGCAGGTTCACGGGACAACCCATGAACACTGAAGCTTTCTTT. Residues: CASRFTGQPMNTEAFF.

The chain couples TRBV12-3 or TRBV12-4 to TRBJ1-2; perhaps TRBD1 as D (5 bases). Trimming took off 5 bases at V and 3 bases at J, with 10 bases between the two ends. The CDR3 has 13 amino acids. The CDR3 region is CASSRDSHYGYTF. Written as DNA, the CDR3 is TGTGCCAGCAGTAGGGACTCTCACTATGGCTACACCTTC.

The rearrangement links TRBV7-9 to TRBJ2-2; 10 bases line up with TRBD2. V lost 4 bases, J lost 5 bases, and 4 bases stayed unmatched. From germline, CDR1 is SEHNR and CDR2 FQNEAQ (reference sequence). The CDR3 runs 15 residues. The CDR3 protein is CASSSSGSHTGELFF. As DNA, the CDR3 is TGTGCCAGCAGCTCTAGCGGGAGCCATACCGGGGAGCTGTTTTTT.

J is TRBJ1-6 and V is TRBV7-8; 9 bases line up with TRBD1. J gave up 10 bases and V 1 base, and 11 bases lay outside the gene matches. This CDR3 contains 17 residues. Germline-derived CDR1 and CDR2 are SGHVS and FQNEAQ. The CDR3 is CASSLVPQTGGESPLHF. The CDR3 coding sequence is TGTGCCAGCAGCTTAGTCCCACAAACAGGGGGCGAATCACCCCTCCACTTT.

The chain combines TRBV7-3 with TRBJ2-2, with 10 positions matching TRBD2. The CDR3 has 16 amino acids. Germline V CDR1 and CDR2: SGHTA, FQGTGA. V gave up 3 bases and J gave up 1 base; unmatched junction bases: 2. CDR3 sequence (DNA): TGTGCCAGCAGCTTGTGGACTAGCGGGAACACCGGGGAGCTGTTTTTT. It is translated as CASSLWTSGNTGELFF.

This chain links TRBV12-5 with TRBJ1-2; perhaps TRBD1 as D (6 bases). Deletions cut 3 bases from V and 3 bases from J, with 20 bases between. CDR3 length: 17 residues. Germline CDR1 is LGHNT and CDR2 is FRNRAP. As DNA, the CDR3 is TGTGCTAGTGGTTTCGGGGGGCCGAGAGGAGGTGACTATGGCTACACCTTC. Its protein is CASGFGGPRGGDYGYTF. Using reference TRBV12-5 and TRBJ1-2 for the parts outside the CDR3, the full variable domain is DARVTQTPRHKVTEMGQEVTMRCQPILGHNTVFWYRQTMMQGLELLAYFRNRAPLDDSGMPKDRFSAEMPDATLATLKIQPSEPRDSAVYFCASGFGGPRGGDYGYTFGSGTRLTVV.

The genes are TRBV7-9 and TRBJ2-7; tentative D call: TRBD1 (5 bases). Germline loops: CDR1 SEHNR, CDR2 FQNEAQ (reference sequence). The CDR3 has 13 residues. Trimming removed 5 bases from V and 3 bases from J, with 11 bases in between. CDR3 sequence: CASSPGFDYEQYF. CDR3 DNA: TGTGCCAGCAGCCCAGGGTTTGACTACGAGCAGTACTTC.

This chain links TRBV24-1 with TRBJ1-2; 9 bases agree with TRBD1. The V gene end was trimmed by 4 bases and the J gene end by 2 bases; junction bases not matched to a gene: 4. Germline V gene lookup returns CDR1 KGHDR and CDR2 SFDVKD. The CDR3 is made up of 15 amino acids. The CDR3 bases are TGTGCCACCAGTGACGCGGGACAGGGCAACTATGGCTACACCTTC. The encoded protein is CATSDAGQGNYGYTF.

The chain recombines TRBV7-2 with TRBJ2-7; 7 bases line up with TRBD1. The length of the CDR3 is 16 residues. V gave up 1 base and J gave up 3 bases; unmatched junction bases: 9. The germline gives CDR1 SGHTA, CDR2 FQGNSA. The CDR3 coding sequence is TGTGCCAGCAGCTTAGACCCCCCGGGACAGATCTACGAGCAGTACTTC. Translation: CASSLDPPGQIYEQYF.

The chain carries TRBV5-1 and TRBJ2-7; tentatively, D is TRBD1 (6 bases). Germline lookup yields CDR1 SGHRS and CDR2 YFSETQ. V lost 1 base, J lost 5 bases, and 16 bases lay in between. The CDR3 has 15 residues. The CDR3 sequence: CASSLTGHLVDEQYF. The CDR3 nucleotides are TGCGCCAGCAGCTTGACGGGACACCTAGTAGACGAGCAGTACTTC.

This chain joins TRBV11-2 and TRBJ1-3, with D tentatively TRBD1 (5 bases). V gave up 1 base and J gave up 0 bases, with 10 bases separating them. CDR1 SGHAT and CDR2 FQNNGV come from the germline V gene. This CDR3 has 16 residues. The DNA of the CDR3 is TGTGCCAGCAGCTTAGCCAGGGCCAACTCTGGAAACACCATATATTTT. It specifies CASSLARANSGNTIYF.

J is TRBJ2-7 and V is TRBV2, with TRBD1 identical over 7 bases. In germline, CDR1 is SNHLY, CDR2 FYNNEI. CDR3 size: 14 residues. Unmatched junction bases numbered 3, after V lost 2 bases and J lost 2 bases. CDR3 sequence: CASSETGTAYEQYF. CDR3 coding DNA: TGTGCCAGCAGTGAAACCGGGACAGCCTACGAGCAGTACTTC.

The rearrangement joins TRBV10-3 to TRBJ2-1; D gene uncertain. The germline V and J ends were trimmed by 5 bases and 8 bases, with 19 bases remaining between them. The CDR3 totals 15 residues. Germline values: CDR1 ENHRY, CDR2 SYGVKD. The CDR3 DNA reads as TGTGCCATCAGTCCCGTAGCAATCGGTGTCTATGAGCAGTTCTTC. Its translation is CAISPVAIGVYEQFF.

This clone was seen a handful of times. The chain uses TRBV14 and TRBJ1-6; a possible D gene is TRBD1 (5 bases). CDR1 is SGHDN, CDR2 FVKESK, per germline. The CDR3 runs 13 residues. The V gene lost 4 bases and the J gene lost 9 bases, with 10 bases spanning the gap. CDR3 sequence (DNA): TGTGCCAGCAGCCCGGGAGGGGTTTCACCCCTCCACTTT. Protein sequence: CASSPGGVSPLHF. The full variable domain, with the rest looked up from reference TRBV14 and TRBJ1-6, is EAGVTQFPSHSVIEKGQTVTLRCDPISGHDNLYWYRRVMGKEIKFLLHFVKESKQDESGMPNNRFLAERTGGTYSTLKVQPAELEDSGVYFCASSPGGVSPLHFGNGTRLTVT.